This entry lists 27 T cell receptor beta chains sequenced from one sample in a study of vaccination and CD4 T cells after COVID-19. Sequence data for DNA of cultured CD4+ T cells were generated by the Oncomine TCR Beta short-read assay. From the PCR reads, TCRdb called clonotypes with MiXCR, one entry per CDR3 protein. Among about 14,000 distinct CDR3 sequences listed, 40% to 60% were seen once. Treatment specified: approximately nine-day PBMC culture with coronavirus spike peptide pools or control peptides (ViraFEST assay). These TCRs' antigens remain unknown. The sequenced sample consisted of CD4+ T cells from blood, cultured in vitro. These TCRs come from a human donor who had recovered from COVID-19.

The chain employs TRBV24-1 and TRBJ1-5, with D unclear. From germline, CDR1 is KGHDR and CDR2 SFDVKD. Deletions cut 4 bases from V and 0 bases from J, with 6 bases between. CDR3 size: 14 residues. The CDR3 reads CATSDDDSNQPQHF. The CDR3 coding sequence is TGTGCCACCAGTGACGACGATAGCAATCAGCCCCAGCATTTT.

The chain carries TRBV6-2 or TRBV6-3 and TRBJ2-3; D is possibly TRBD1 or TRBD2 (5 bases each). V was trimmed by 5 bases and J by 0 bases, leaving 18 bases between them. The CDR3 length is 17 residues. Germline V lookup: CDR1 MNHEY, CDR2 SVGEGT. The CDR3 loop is CASSPLGAGASTDTQYF. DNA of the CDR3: TGTGCCAGCAGTCCCCTCGGGGCGGGCGCTAGCACAGATACGCAGTATTTT.

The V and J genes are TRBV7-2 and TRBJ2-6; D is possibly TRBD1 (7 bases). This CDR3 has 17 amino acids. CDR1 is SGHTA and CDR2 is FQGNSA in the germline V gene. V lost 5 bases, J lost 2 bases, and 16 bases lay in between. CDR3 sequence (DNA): TGTGCCAGCAGCGCTAGGGGGGACAGTACTGGGGCCAACGTCCTGACTTTC. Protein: CASSARGDSTGANVLTF. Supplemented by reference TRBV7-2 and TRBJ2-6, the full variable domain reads GAGVSQSPSNKVTEKGKDVELRCDPISGHTALYWYRQSLGQGLEFLIYFQGNSAPDKSGLPSDRFSAERTGGSVSTLTIQRTQQEDSAVYLCASSARGDSTGANVLTFGAGSRLTVL.

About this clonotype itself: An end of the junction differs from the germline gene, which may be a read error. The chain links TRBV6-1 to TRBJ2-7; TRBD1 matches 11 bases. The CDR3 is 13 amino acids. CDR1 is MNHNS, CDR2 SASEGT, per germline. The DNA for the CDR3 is TGTGCAAGCACCGACGGGACAGGGGGTGAGCAGTACTTC. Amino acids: CASTDGTGGEQYF.

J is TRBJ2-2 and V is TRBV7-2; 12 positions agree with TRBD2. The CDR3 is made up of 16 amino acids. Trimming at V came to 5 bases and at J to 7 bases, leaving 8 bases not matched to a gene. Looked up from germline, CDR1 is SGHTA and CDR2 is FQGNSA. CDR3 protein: CASSRRTSGMGGELFF. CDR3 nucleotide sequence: TGTGCCAGCAGCCGACGGACTAGCGGGATGGGCGGGGAGCTGTTTTTT.

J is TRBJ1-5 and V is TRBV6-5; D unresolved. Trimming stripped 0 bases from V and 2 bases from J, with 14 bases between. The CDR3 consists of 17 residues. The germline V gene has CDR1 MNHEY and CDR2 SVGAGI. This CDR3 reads CASSYSWLPGGNQPQHF. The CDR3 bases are TGTGCCAGCAGTTACTCGTGGCTGCCGGGAGGCAATCAGCCCCAGCATTTT.

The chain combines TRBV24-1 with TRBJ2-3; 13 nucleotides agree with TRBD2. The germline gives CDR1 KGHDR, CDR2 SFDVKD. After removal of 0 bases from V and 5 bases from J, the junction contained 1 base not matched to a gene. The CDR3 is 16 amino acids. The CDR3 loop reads CATSDLTSGGGDTQYF. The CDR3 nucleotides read TGTGCCACCAGTGATTTGACTAGCGGGGGGGGAGATACGCAGTATTTT.

Written as DNA, the CDR3 is TGCGCCAGCAGCTTGGCTGCAGGGATCCAGGATGGCTACACCTTC. The encoded protein is CASSLAAGIQDGYTF. V gene TRBV5-1 combines with J gene TRBJ1-2; tentatively, D is TRBD1 (5 bases). This CDR3 is 15 amino acids long. Trimming removed 0 bases at V and 6 bases at J, with 15 bases between. Germline V gene sequence: CDR1 SGHRS, CDR2 YFSETQ.

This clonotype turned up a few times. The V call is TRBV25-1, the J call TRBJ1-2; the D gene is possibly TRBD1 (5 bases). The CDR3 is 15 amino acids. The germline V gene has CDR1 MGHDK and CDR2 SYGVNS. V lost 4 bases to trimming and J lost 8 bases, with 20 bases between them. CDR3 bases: TGTGCCAGCAGTGGTCAAGATGTCCGAGGGGTCGGCTACACCTTC. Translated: CASSGQDVRGVGYTF.

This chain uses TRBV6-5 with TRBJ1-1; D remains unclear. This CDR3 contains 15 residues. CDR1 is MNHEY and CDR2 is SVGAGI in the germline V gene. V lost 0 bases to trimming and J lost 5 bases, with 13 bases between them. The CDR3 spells CASSYSPASGTEAFF. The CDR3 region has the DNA TGTGCCAGCAGTTACTCCCCCGCCAGCGGGACTGAAGCTTTCTTT.

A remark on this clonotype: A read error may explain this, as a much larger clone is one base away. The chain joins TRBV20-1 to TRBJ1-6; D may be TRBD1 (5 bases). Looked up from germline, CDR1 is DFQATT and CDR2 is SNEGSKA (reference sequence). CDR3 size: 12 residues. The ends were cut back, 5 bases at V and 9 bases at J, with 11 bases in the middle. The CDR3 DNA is TGCAGTGCTCGCAGGGCTATTTCACCCCTCCACTTT. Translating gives CSARRAISPLHF.

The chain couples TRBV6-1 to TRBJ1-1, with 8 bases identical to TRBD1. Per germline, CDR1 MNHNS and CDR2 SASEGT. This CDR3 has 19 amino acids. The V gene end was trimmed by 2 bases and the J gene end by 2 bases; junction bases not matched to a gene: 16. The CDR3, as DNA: TGTGCCAGCAGTGAACATTCCTTCGGACAGGGTAAAGGAAACACTGAAGCTTTCTTT. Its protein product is CASSEHSFGQGKGNTEAFF.

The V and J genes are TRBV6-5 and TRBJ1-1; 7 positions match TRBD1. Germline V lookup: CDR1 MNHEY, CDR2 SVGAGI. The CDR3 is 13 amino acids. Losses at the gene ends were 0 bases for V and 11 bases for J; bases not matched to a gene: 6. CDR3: CASSYSNRGRAFF. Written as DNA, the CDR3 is TGTGCCAGCAGTTACTCAAACAGGGGTAGGGCTTTCTTT.

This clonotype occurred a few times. The CDR3 is CASSYSIRDNQPQHF. The CDR3 DNA sequence: TGTGCCAGCAGTTACTCGATCAGGGATAATCAGCCCCAGCATTTT. This sequence joins TRBV6-2 or TRBV6-3 and TRBJ1-5; D perhaps matches TRBD1 (5 bases). This CDR3 is 15 amino acids long. V lost 0 bases and J 4 bases, leaving 10 bases between the germline ends. Germline lookup yields CDR1 MNHEY and CDR2 SVGEGT.

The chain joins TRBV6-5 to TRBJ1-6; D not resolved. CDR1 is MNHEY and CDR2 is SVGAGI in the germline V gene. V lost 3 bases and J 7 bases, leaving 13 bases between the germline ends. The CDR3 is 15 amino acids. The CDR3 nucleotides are TGTGCCAGCAGTTATGGAAGTTCTCAGAATTCACCCCTCCACTTT. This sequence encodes CASSYGSSQNSPLHF.

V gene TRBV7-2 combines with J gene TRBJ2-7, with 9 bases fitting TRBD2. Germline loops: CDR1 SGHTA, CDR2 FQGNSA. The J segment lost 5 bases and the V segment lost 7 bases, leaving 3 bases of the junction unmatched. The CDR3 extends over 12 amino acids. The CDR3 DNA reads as TGTGCCAGCATCTCTAGCGGGAACGAGCAGTACTTC. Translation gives CASISSGNEQYF.

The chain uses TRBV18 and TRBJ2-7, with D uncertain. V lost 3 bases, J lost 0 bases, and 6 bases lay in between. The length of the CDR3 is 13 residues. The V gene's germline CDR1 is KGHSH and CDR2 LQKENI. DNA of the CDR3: TGTGCCAGCTCACCTCCCCCCTCCTACGAGCAGTACTTC. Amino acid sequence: CASSPPPSYEQYF.

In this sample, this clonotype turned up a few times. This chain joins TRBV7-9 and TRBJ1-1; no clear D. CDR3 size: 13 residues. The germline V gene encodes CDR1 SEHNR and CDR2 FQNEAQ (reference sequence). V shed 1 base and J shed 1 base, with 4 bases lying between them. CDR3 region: CASSLVENTEAFF. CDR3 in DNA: TGTGCCAGCAGCTTAGTAGAGAACACTGAAGCTTTCTTT. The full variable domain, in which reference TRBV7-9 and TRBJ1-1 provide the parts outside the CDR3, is DTGVSQNPRHKITKRGQNVTFRCDPISEHNRLYWYRQTLGQGPEFLTYFQNEAQLEKSRLLSDRFSAERPKGSFSTLEIQRTEQGDSAMYLCASSLVENTEAFFGQGTRLTVV.

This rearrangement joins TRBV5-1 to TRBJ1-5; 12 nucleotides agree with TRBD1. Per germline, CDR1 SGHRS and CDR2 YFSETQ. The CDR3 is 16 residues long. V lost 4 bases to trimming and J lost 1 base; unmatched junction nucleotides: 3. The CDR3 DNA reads TGCGCCAGCAGCCCGGGGACAGGGGGCAGCAATCAGCCCCAGCATTTT. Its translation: CASSPGTGGSNQPQHF.

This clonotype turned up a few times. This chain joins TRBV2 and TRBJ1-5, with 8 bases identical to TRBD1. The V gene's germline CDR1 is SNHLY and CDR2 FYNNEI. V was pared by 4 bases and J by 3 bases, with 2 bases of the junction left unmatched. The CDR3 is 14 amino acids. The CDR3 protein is CASSGDRYNQPQHF. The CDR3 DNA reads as TGTGCCAGCAGTGGGGACAGGTACAATCAGCCCCAGCATTTT.

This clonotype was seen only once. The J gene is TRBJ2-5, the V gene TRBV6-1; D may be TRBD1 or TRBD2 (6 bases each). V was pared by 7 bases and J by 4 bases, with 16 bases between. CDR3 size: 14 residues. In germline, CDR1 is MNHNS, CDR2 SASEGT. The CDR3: CASTVTGAAETQYF. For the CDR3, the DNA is TGTGCCAGCACGGTGACGGGGGCAGCAGAGACCCAGTACTTC.

CDR3 in amino acids: CASSRTSGGTGELFF. The CDR3 DNA follows: TGTGCCAGCAGTAGGACTAGCGGGGGTACCGGGGAGCTGTTTTTT. The V gene is TRBV6-2 or TRBV6-3, the J gene TRBJ2-2, with TRBD2 matching over 13 bases. V trimming: 5 bases; J trimming: 5 bases; junction bases outside the gene matches: 2. Germline CDR1 MNHEY, CDR2 SVGEGT. The CDR3 length is 15 residues.

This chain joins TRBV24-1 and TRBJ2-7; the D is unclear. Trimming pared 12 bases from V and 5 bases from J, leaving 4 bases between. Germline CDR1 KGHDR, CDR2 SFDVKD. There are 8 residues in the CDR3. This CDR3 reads CARHEQYF. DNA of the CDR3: TGTGCCCGACACGAGCAGTACTTC.

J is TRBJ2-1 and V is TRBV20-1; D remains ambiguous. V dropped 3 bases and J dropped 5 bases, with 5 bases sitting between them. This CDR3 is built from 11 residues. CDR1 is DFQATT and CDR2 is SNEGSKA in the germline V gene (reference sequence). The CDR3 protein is CSASGDNEQFF. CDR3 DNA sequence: TGCAGTGCTAGCGGAGACAATGAGCAGTTCTTC.

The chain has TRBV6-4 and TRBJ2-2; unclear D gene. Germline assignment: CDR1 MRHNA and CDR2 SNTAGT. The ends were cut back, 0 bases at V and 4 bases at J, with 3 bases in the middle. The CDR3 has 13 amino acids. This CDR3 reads CASSDSGTGELFF. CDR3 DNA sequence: TGTGCCAGCAGTGACTCCGGCACCGGGGAGCTGTTTTTT.

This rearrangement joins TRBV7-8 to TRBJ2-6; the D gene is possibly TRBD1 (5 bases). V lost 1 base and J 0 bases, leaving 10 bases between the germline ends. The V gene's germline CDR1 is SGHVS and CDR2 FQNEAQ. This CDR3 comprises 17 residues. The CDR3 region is CASSLVGVSSGANVLTF. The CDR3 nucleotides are TGTGCCAGCAGCTTAGTAGGGGTGAGCTCTGGGGCCAACGTCCTGACTTTC.

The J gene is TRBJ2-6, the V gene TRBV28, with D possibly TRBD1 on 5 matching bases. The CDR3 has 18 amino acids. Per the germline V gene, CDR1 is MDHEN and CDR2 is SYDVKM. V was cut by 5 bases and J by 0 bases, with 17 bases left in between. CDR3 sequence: CASSPSPRVSSGANVLTF. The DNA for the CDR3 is TGTGCCAGCAGTCCCTCCCCCAGGGTTAGCTCTGGGGCCAACGTCCTGACTTTC.